This entry describes one TCR beta chain. As yet, its antigen is unknown. Germline assignment: CDR1 WSHSY and CDR2 SAAADI. V lost 7 bases to trimming and J lost 0 bases; unmatched junction nucleotides: 5. The CDR3 is 14 amino acids. The data originate from a study of cytomegalovirus exposure and HLA in healthy donors. Study observations and caveats: Beyond CMV serostatus, there was no information to go on about immune exposure. In vitro experiments confirmed that a few CMV-associated chains were specific for CMV antigens.

Nominal health characterized the donors when sampled, though unrecorded immune exposures were likely. PCR used 60 Vbeta primers and 13 Jbeta primers. Measured with immunoSEQ multiplex PCR; TCRdb has only the in-frame clones, and not every one. Listed are about 210,000 clones; under 1% falls within the top ten. The rearrangement uses TRBV10-2 and TRBJ2-7, with 8 positions matching TRBD2. Material: PBMCs. The clonotype was recovered from a woman younger than 45 in good health and CMV-seropositive. CDR3 loop: CASTPSGSSYEQYF. For the CDR3, the DNA is TGCGCCAGCACCCCAAGCGGGAGCTCCTACGAGCAGTACTTC.